Each of the 32 T cell receptor beta chains below was sequenced from the same sample in a study of T cell responses to AZD1222 COVID-19 vaccine. Libraries were prepared by immunoSEQ multiplex PCR; TCRdb keeps only in-frame clonotypes and omits some of them. The sample includes approximately 110,000 clones, roughly 86% of them seen just once. The sequencing used peripheral blood, collected 28 days after the second AZD1222 dose. The receptors come from an adult who received the AZD1222 COVID-19 vaccine.

The V and J genes are TRBV28 and TRBJ2-6; no clear D gene. CDR1 is MDHEN and CDR2 is SYDVKM in the germline V gene. V dropped 8 bases and J dropped 6 bases, with 14 bases sitting between them. The CDR3 extends over 14 amino acids. The CDR3 reads CASASALEANVLTF. DNA for the CDR3: TGTGCCAGCGCTTCGGCTCTTGAGGCCAACGTCCTGACTTTC.

The rearrangement links TRBV28 to TRBJ1-6; tentatively, D is TRBD1 (6 bases). Germline V gives CDR1 MDHEN, CDR2 SYDVKM. V lost 6 bases to trimming and J lost 1 base, with 19 bases between them. CDR3 length: 18 residues. CDR3 DNA sequence: TGTGCCAGCAGCCCAAGGTGGGGGGCCGCGTCCTATAATTCACCCCTCCACTTT. Protein sequence: CASSPRWGAASYNSPLHF.

This chain links TRBV29-1 with TRBJ2-7; D perhaps matches TRBD1 (6 bases). The CDR3 is made up of 14 amino acids. V was cut by 6 bases and J by 1 base, with 16 bases left in between. Germline-derived CDR1 and CDR2 are SQVTM and ANQGSEA. The CDR3 here is CSVQGYEDSYEQYF. The DNA of the CDR3 is TGCAGCGTACAGGGTTATGAGGATTCCTACGAGCAGTACTTC.

The V gene is TRBV7-9, the J gene TRBJ1-1; no reliable D call. Trimming cost V 2 bases and J 4 bases, with 5 bases left between them. In germline, CDR1 is SEHNR, CDR2 FQNEAQ (reference sequence). The CDR3 totals 12 residues. CDR3 DNA: TGTGCCAGCAGCTTATCAACCACTGAAGCTTTCTTT. Its protein product is CASSLSTTEAFF.

The rearrangement joins TRBV6-2 or TRBV6-3 to TRBJ2-7; maybe TRBD1 (6 bases). The CDR3 is made up of 14 amino acids. V was trimmed by 5 bases and J by 2 bases, leaving 13 bases between them. In germline, CDR1 is MNHEY, CDR2 SVGEGT. The CDR3 is CASSTYRETYEQYF. The DNA for the CDR3 is TGTGCCAGCAGTACATACAGGGAAACCTACGAGCAGTACTTC.

This clone was seen a handful of times. This sequence joins TRBV7-2 and TRBJ1-2, with D possibly TRBD1 on 5 matching bases. CDR3 size: 15 residues. Trimming stripped 4 bases from V and 8 bases from J, with 20 bases between. The germline V gene encodes CDR1 SGHTA and CDR2 FQGNSA. Here the CDR3 DNA reads TGTGCCAGCAGCTCCGGAATAGAGGGGAGGAGAGGCTACACCTTC. It specifies CASSSGIEGRRGYTF.

This chain links TRBV19 with TRBJ1-4; no reliable D call. The CDR3 sequence is 12 residues long. From germline, CDR1 is LNHDA and CDR2 SQIVND (reference sequence). Trimming pared 6 bases from V and 4 bases from J, leaving 6 bases between. This CDR3 is CASSGSNEKLFF. The CDR3 region has the DNA TGTGCCAGTAGCGGGAGTAATGAAAAACTGTTTTTT.

The chain combines TRBV11-2 with TRBJ1-5; D unresolved. Germline-derived CDR1 and CDR2 are SGHAT and FQNNGV. V lost 5 bases, J lost 4 bases, and 9 bases lay in between. The CDR3 spans 13 residues. In DNA form, the CDR3 reads TGTGCCAGCAGCCGTGACGGGAATCAGCCCCAGCATTTT. This gives the protein CASSRDGNQPQHF.

The chain has TRBV9 and TRBJ1-1; weak D call: TRBD1 (6 bases). With 4 bases removed from V and 7 bases from J, the gap between germline ends came to 17 bases. Germline values: CDR1 SGDLS, CDR2 YYNGEE. The CDR3 is made up of 14 amino acids. In DNA, the CDR3 is TGTGCCAGCAGCCCCGGGACAATCCACATTGAAGCTTTCTTT. Translation: CASSPGTIHIEAFF. The full variable domain, rest sourced from reference TRBV9 and TRBJ1-1, is DSGVTQTPKHLITATGQRVTLRCSPRSGDLSVYWYQQSLDQGLQFLIQYYNGEERAKGNILERFSAQQFPDLHSELNLSSLELGDSALYFCASSPGTIHIEAFFGQGTRLTVV.

This clone appeared many times. CDR3 DNA sequence: TGTGCCAGCAGTGACTCGTTTGACACCGGGGAGCTGTTTTTT. Encoded protein: CASSDSFDTGELFF. The V gene is TRBV6-4, the J gene TRBJ2-2; D not certain. This CDR3 is 14 amino acids long. The germline CDR1 and CDR2 sequences are MRHNA and SNTAGT. Between the trimmed V and J ends, which lost 0 bases and 3 bases, there was a span of 5 bases.

V gene TRBV7-3 combines with J gene TRBJ2-2; TRBD1 aligns across 7 bases. Trimming removed 2 bases from V and 1 base from J; junction bases left unmatched: 4. Germline V gene lookup returns CDR1 SGHTA and CDR2 FQGTGA. This CDR3 is built from 16 residues. The DNA of the CDR3 is TGTGCCAGCAGCTTATTGGGGGACAGGAACACCGGGGAGCTGTTTTTT. It encodes CASSLLGDRNTGELFF. Combining the CDR3 with reference TRBV7-3 and TRBJ2-2 gives the whole variable domain GAGVSQTPSNKVTEKGKYVELRCDPISGHTALYWYRQSLGQGPEFLIYFQGTGAADDSGLPNDRFFAVRPEGSVSTLKIQRTERGDSAVYLCASSLLGDRNTGELFFGEGSRLTVL.

The rearrangement links TRBV7-3 to TRBJ1-1; perhaps TRBD1 as D (6 bases). The ends were cut back, 5 bases at V and 3 bases at J, with 10 bases in the middle. The CDR3 has 13 amino acids. Per germline, CDR1 SGHTA and CDR2 FQGTGA. CDR3 in amino acids: CASSPTGYTEAFF. CDR3 nucleotides: TGTGCCAGCAGCCCCACAGGGTACACTGAAGCTTTCTTT.

This clone was seen once. The CDR3 sequence: CASSVVSGSGNEQFF. CDR3 nucleotide sequence: TGTGCCAGCAGCGTAGTTAGCGGGAGCGGAAATGAGCAGTTCTTC. This chain links TRBV9 with TRBJ2-1; TRBD2 aligns across 9 bases. J was trimmed by 7 bases and V by 0 bases; bases with no gene match: 5. The CDR3 loop spans 15 amino acids. Germline values: CDR1 SGDLS, CDR2 YYNGEE.

This clone showed up just once. The chain combines TRBV4-2 with TRBJ2-4, with D possibly called TRBD1 or TRBD2 (6 bases each). The germline V gene encodes CDR1 LGHNA and CDR2 YNFKEQ. Trimming left V 0 bases short and J 8 bases short, with 26 bases between. CDR3 length: 19 amino acids. The CDR3 reads CASSQEGVKERGRWDIQYF. CDR3 nucleotides: TGTGCCAGCAGCCAAGAAGGGGTAAAGGAAAGGGGGAGGTGGGACATTCAGTACTTC.

The chain is built from TRBV4-3 and TRBJ2-1; D tentatively fits TRBD1 or TRBD2 (6 bases each). The CDR3 has 15 residues. Germline V gene sequence: CDR1 LGHNA, CDR2 YSLEER. V lost 0 bases, J lost 9 bases, and 15 bases lay in between. CDR3 protein: CASSQDPRGGIEQFF. The CDR3, as DNA: TGCGCCAGCAGCCAAGATCCCAGGGGAGGTATTGAGCAGTTCTTC.

The chain couples TRBV9 to TRBJ2-2, with D hard to call. V was pared by 6 bases and J by 7 bases, with 22 bases between. The CDR3 spans 16 residues. Germline-derived CDR1 and CDR2 are SGDLS and YYNGEE. This chain's CDR3 is CASTHEVADVDGELFF. The DNA of the CDR3 is TGTGCCAGCACCCACGAAGTAGCCGATGTGGACGGGGAGCTGTTTTTT. Full variable domain (outside the CDR3, taken from reference TRBV9 and TRBJ2-2): DSGVTQTPKHLITATGQRVTLRCSPRSGDLSVYWYQQSLDQGLQFLIQYYNGEERAKGNILERFSAQQFPDLHSELNLSSLELGDSALYFCASTHEVADVDGELFFGEGSRLTVL.

CDR3 loop: CASGRGGFQPQHF. In nucleotides, the CDR3 is TGTGCCAGTGGAAGGGGAGGGTTTCAGCCCCAGCATTTT. The chain combines TRBV9 with TRBJ1-5; D is perhaps TRBD1 (5 bases). V was shortened by 8 bases and J by 6 bases, with 15 bases between the two germline ends. Germline CDR1 SGDLS, CDR2 YYNGEE. This CDR3 is built from 13 residues.

This chain joins TRBV3-1 (or the pseudogene TRBV3-2) and TRBJ1-2, with D tentatively TRBD1 (6 bases). V was trimmed by 0 bases and J by 4 bases, leaving 12 bases between them. This CDR3 region has 15 residues. Germline loops: CDR1 LGHDT, CDR2 YNNKEL (reference sequence). This CDR3 is CASSQDGGAIYGYTF. The CDR3 coding sequence is TGTGCCAGCAGCCAAGACGGGGGGGCTATCTATGGCTACACCTTC.

The chain has TRBV29-1 and TRBJ1-2; tentatively, D is TRBD1 (5 bases). Trimming took off 0 bases at V and 5 bases at J, with 10 bases between the two ends. This CDR3 has 13 residues. CDR1 SQVTM and CDR2 ANQGSEA come from the germline V gene. The CDR3: CSVEDRDPYGYTF. Here the CDR3 DNA reads TGCAGCGTTGAAGACAGGGACCCATATGGCTACACCTTC.

V usage is TRBV28 and J usage is TRBJ2-1, with D perhaps TRBD1 or TRBD2 (5 bases each). Trimming took 5 bases from V and 2 from J, leaving 13 bases between them. The CDR3 totals 15 residues. CDR1 is MDHEN and CDR2 is SYDVKM in the germline V gene. The CDR3 loop reads CASSPPGAAYNEQFF. DNA for the CDR3: TGTGCCAGCAGTCCCCCCGGGGCTGCCTACAATGAGCAGTTCTTC.

The chain couples TRBV13 to TRBJ1-1, with D tentatively TRBD1 (6 bases). Germline values: CDR1 PRHDT, CDR2 FYEKMQ (reference sequence). Trimming took 8 bases from V and 4 from J, leaving 17 bases between them. CDR3 size: 14 residues. The CDR3 region has the DNA TGTGCCAGCTCCTGGGAAGGGGGGGCCACTGAAGCTTTCTTT. Translating gives CASSWEGGATEAFF.

The J gene is TRBJ2-5, the V gene TRBV7-2, with TRBD1 matching over 7 bases. Per germline, CDR1 SGHTA and CDR2 FQGNSA. The CDR3 is 14 amino acids. Unmatched junction bases numbered 2, after V lost 0 bases and J lost 4 bases. CDR3 in amino acids: CASSLATGLETQYF. The CDR3 DNA reads as TGTGCCAGCAGCTTAGCGACAGGGCTAGAGACCCAGTACTTC.

This chain uses TRBV19 with TRBJ1-1; TRBD1 is a possible D gene (5 bases). The CDR3 extends over 14 amino acids. Germline CDR1 LNHDA, CDR2 SQIVND (reference sequence). V gave up 6 bases and J gave up 1 base, with 12 bases separating them. The CDR3 sequence: CASSWTLTNTEAFF. In DNA form, the CDR3 reads TGTGCCAGTAGCTGGACACTTACGAACACTGAAGCTTTCTTT.

The chain joins TRBV18 to TRBJ1-1, with unresolved D. CDR1 is KGHSH, CDR2 LQKENI, per germline. The V end lost 3 bases, the J end lost 2 bases, and 13 bases lay between the germline ends. The CDR3 is 15 residues long. For the CDR3, the DNA is TGTGCCAGCTCACCCAGCGCACTACCAAACACTGAAGCTTTCTTT. This sequence encodes CASSPSALPNTEAFF. The full variable domain, rest sourced from reference TRBV18 and TRBJ1-1, is NAGVMQNPRHLVRRRGQEARLRCSPMKGHSHVYWYRQLPEEGLKFMVYLQKENIIDESGMPKERFSAEFPKEGPSILRIQQVVRGDSAAYFCASSPSALPNTEAFFGQGTRLTVV.

The chain employs TRBV6-5 and TRBJ2-7; D is unclear. CDR1 and CDR2 from the germline V gene are MNHEY and SVGAGI. The CDR3 has 14 residues. Trimming left V 6 bases short and J 1 base short, with 13 bases between. The DNA of the CDR3 is TGTGCCAGCAGCCCCGCCCGGGCATCCTACGAGCAGTACTTC. Amino acid sequence: CASSPARASYEQYF.

The V and J genes are TRBV7-2 and TRBJ1-4; D not certain. The CDR3 extends over 18 amino acids. Trimming left V 5 bases short and J 2 bases short, with 21 bases between. The germline V gene has CDR1 SGHTA and CDR2 FQGNSA. As DNA, the CDR3 is TGTGCCAGCAGCGAACGGGTTAAGGTGCGGGCCACTAATGAAAAACTGTTTTTT. Translated, it gives CASSERVKVRATNEKLFF.

The chain links TRBV6-4 to TRBJ2-3; the match to TRBD2 covers 8 bases. CDR3 length: 15 residues. Germline CDR1 and CDR2: MRHNA and SNTAGT. Unmatched junction bases numbered 5, after V lost 4 bases and J lost 2 bases. In DNA, the CDR3 is TGTGCCAGCAGTGTAAATAGCGGGACCACAGATACGCAGTATTTT. Translated, it gives CASSVNSGTTDTQYF.

DNA for the CDR3: TGTGCCAGTGAACACCGGACAGCGAGGCGGCCCCAGCATTTT. It codes for CASEHRTARRPQHF. V is TRBV19 and J is TRBJ1-5; maybe TRBD1 (6 bases). CDR1 is LNHDA and CDR2 is SQIVND in the germline V gene (reference sequence). This CDR3 spans 14 amino acids. V lost 8 bases and J lost 9, with 20 bases in between.

This chain connects TRBV4-3 to TRBJ2-2, with TRBD2 matching over 14 bases. J lost 5 bases, V lost 1 base, and 6 bases had no gene match. There are 18 residues in the CDR3. Germline CDR1 reads LGHNA; CDR2 reads YSLEER. The CDR3 coding sequence is TGCGCCAGCAGCCAAGGTCGAGGGACTAGCGGGAGTACCGGGGAGCTGTTTTTT. It yields the protein CASSQGRGTSGSTGELFF.

This chain joins TRBV11-1 and TRBJ2-5; D is ambiguous. The germline V gene encodes CDR1 SGHAT and CDR2 FQDESV (reference sequence). Trimming stripped 4 bases from V and 0 bases from J, with 6 bases between. CDR3 length: 13 amino acids. CDR3 sequence: CASSSGYQETQYF. CDR3 bases: TGTGCCAGCAGCTCTGGGTACCAAGAGACCCAGTACTTC.

This clone was observed a single time. This chain connects TRBV27 to TRBJ1-5; D not resolved. Trimming took off 6 bases at V and 7 bases at J, with 16 bases between the two ends. The CDR3 has 14 amino acids. In germline, CDR1 is MNHEY, CDR2 SMNVEV (reference sequence). The CDR3 region has the DNA TGTGCCAGCAGCAGGACGGGCTTTGGGCAGCCCCAGCATTTT. The encoded protein is CASSRTGFGQPQHF.

J is TRBJ1-5 and V is TRBV6-4; D call uncertain. Between the trimmed V and J ends, which lost 0 bases and 6 bases, there was a span of 6 bases. From germline, CDR1 is MRHNA and CDR2 SNTAGT. The CDR3 loop spans 13 amino acids. CDR3 sequence (DNA): TGTGCCAGCAGTGACTCAGACGGTCAGCCCCAGCATTTT. Translated: CASSDSDGQPQHF.